This record looks at one T cell receptor (beta chain) sequence and its context. Its antigen target is currently unknown. Nothing much larger sits one base from this clone, and base qualities are not available. The TCR beta CDR3 regions were amplified from RNA transcripts. The first round of RT-PCR for the TCR CDR3 was performed with the HTBI primer set and the Qiagen OneStep RT-PCR kit. The libraries were constructed in a second round of multiplex PCR and then size-selected and purified. Libraries were sequenced paired-end with 100 bp reads on an Illumina HiSeq2000. The paper's data handling went like this. SOAPnuke was used to process the raw data, throwing out any read that contained adapters or uncalled bases, had a mean Phred below 15, or lacked an exact constant-primer or identifier match. COPE v1.2.5 was used to merge high-quality paired reads, and clonotypes were defined as unique nucleotide sequences. Clonotypes were aligned to IMGT TRBV, TRBD and TRBJ reference segments using MiTCR v1.1. The analysis included only V-J combinations with a frequency above 0.0001, which together covered over 98% of the repertoires. A TCS score was defined as the ratio of F50 (clonal expansion) to E x V (chaos), with BLOSUM62-based TCRdist applied between CDR3 peptides within each V-J. Welch's t-statistics and random forest reduced fewer than 600 V-J features to 13, which were used in a naive Bayes classifier (R e1071). TCRdb passed the public sequencing reads through fastp at Q25 and MiXCR, retaining productive beta sequences. Under each unique CDR3 protein, matching rows form one entry showing the most common genes and DNA. Clone size and V and J calls follow TCRdb, not the original study. For this sample the table gives some 740,000 distinct CDR3 sequences, of which approximately 14% were detected only once. The ten largest make up about 9.4% of the sample.

A patient counted as having stable Graves' hyperthyroidism if no progression to ophthalmopathy occurred over 18 months of follow-up. Hyperthyroidism patients were aged 18 to 65 years and newly diagnosed, with disease duration of less than 2 months. Any patient with an uncontrolled infection, another autoimmune disease, pregnancy or lactation was excluded. Diagnoses relied on clinical symptoms, serum thyroxine and TRAb, thyroid ultrasound and orbital computed tomography. Ficoll-Paque density gradient centrifugation was used to isolate PBMCs from about 9 ml of fresh peripheral blood. Total RNA was extracted using Trizol reagent, and RNA quality was assessed on an Agilent 2100 Bioanalyzer. These data originate in a study of T cells in Graves' hyperthyroidism and ophthalmopathy (dated by TCRdb to between 2018 and 2021). Notes on the research overall: Peripheral blood was sampled at the time of initial diagnosis, prior to any treatment. A discovery cohort of around 100 patients, about 44 with Graves' ophthalmopathy and more than 55 with stable Graves' hyperthyroidism, was used to find distinguishing TCR V-J signatures. Prospective prediction of ophthalmopathy was tested in an independent validation cohort consisting of about 19 hyperthyroidism patients and some 15 patients who later progressed to ophthalmopathy. The roughly 90 discovery patients were divided at random into training and test sets in a 7:3 ratio. The study also compared thyroid tissue and blood T-cell repertoires from more than 5 Graves' hyperthyroidism patients. After blood sampling, hyperthyroidism patients were treated with methimazole at a starting dose of 30 mg daily, and ophthalmopathy patients were treated with high-dose intravenous methylprednisolone. The paper reports TCR Vbeta CDR3 sequencing of some 140 peripheral blood samples: some 44 ophthalmopathy, under 80 hyperthyroidism and approximately 17 progressor patients. The paper as a whole reports these results and caveats: In validation, the model predicted progression to ophthalmopathy with approximately 70% sensitivity and around 72% specificity, a median of around six months before onset. Most expanded thyroid clonotypes (frequency above 0.001) were also found in blood, which suggests that blood repertoires may mirror thyroid immune responses. A model built on a 13 V-J signature distinguished ophthalmopathy from stable hyperthyroidism, reaching about 89% sensitivity and about 81% specificity in cross-validation and 80%/75% in testing. No statistical method was used to set the sample size in advance, and investigators knew the group allocation.

Counted from cysteine to phenylalanine, this CDR3 has 13 amino acids. Just the 39-base CDR3 DNA is kept, in frame starting at base 1. As encoded in the germline V gene, CDR1 is MNHEY while CDR2 is SVGEGT. Trimming removed 4 bases from V and 7 bases from J, leaving 10 bases between the germline ends. The receptor was derived from a woman under 30 with Graves' hyperthyroidism. The V gene is TRBV6-2 or TRBV6-3 and the J gene is TRBJ2-2; a confident D gene designation cannot be given. The material sequenced was blood. This receptor has the CDR3 CASSLSPFGELFF. The sequenced DNA is TGTGCCAGCAGTTTATCCCCTTTCGGGGAGCTGTTTTTT.